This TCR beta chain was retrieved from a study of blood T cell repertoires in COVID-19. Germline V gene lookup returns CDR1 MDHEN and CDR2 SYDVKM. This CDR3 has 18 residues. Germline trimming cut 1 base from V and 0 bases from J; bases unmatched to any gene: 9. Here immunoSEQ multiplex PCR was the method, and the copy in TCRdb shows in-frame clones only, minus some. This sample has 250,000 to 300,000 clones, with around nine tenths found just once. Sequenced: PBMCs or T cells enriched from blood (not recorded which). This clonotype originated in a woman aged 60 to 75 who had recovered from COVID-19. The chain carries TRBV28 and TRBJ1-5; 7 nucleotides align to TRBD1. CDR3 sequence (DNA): TGTGCCAGCAGTTTATTAGGGACAGCCCAGTATAGCAATCAGCCCCAGCATTTT. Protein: CASSLLGTAQYSNQPQHF. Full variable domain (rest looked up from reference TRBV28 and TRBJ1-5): DVKVTQSSRYLVKRTGEKVFLECVQDMDHENMFWYRQDPGLGLRLIYFSYDVKMKEKGDIPEGYSVSREKKERFSLILESASTNQTSMYLCASSLLGTAQYSNQPQHFGDGTRLSIL.